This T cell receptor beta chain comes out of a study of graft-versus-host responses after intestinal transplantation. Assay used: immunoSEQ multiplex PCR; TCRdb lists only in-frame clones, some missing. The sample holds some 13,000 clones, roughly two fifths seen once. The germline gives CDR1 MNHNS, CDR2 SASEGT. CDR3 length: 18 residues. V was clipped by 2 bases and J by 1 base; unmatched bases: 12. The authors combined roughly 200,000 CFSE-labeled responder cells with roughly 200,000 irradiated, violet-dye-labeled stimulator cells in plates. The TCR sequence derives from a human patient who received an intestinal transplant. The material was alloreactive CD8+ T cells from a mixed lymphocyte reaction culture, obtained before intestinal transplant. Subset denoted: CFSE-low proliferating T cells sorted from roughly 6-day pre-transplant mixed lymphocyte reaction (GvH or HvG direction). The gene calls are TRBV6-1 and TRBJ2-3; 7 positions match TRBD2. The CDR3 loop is CASSEWALGGGGTDTQYF. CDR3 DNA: TGTGCCAGCAGTGAATGGGCCCTGGGCGGGGGAGGCACAGATACGCAGTATTTT.